One and the same sample provided the 30 T cell receptor beta chains below, sequenced in a study of T cells after yellow fever vaccination. Using its own MiXCR run on the 5' RACE reads, TCRdb lists one record per CDR3 protein. The sample lists hundreds of thousands of distinct CDR3 sequences; under 15% were seen once. The sequencing here drew on CD4+ T cells sorted from PBMCs, taken 15 days after the yellow fever booster vaccination. Receptors originate from a man between 18 and 29 years old who received the YFV17D yellow fever vaccine.

The rearrangement uses TRBV4-3 and TRBJ1-3; D is unresolved. Per the germline V gene, CDR1 is LGHNA and CDR2 is YSLEER. The CDR3 spans 15 residues. V was cut by 0 bases and J by 0 bases, with 6 bases left in between. The CDR3 nucleotides read TGCGCCAGCAGCCAAGATGTTAACTCTGGAAACACCATATATTTT. It specifies CASSQDVNSGNTIYF.

The rearrangement links TRBV7-9 to TRBJ1-1; the match to TRBD1 covers 7 bases. The CDR3 extends over 16 amino acids. Germline assignment: CDR1 SEHNR and CDR2 FQNEAQ (reference sequence). J lost 1 base, V lost 5 bases, and 10 bases had no gene match. The CDR3 nucleotides read TGTGCCAGCAGCCCCCCGGGACAGATTAAGAACACTGAAGCTTTCTTT. Its protein product is CASSPPGQIKNTEAFF.

Ten or more counts support this clonotype. V and J are TRBV4-2 and TRBJ2-7; a possible D gene is TRBD1 (5 bases). Germline V gene lookup returns CDR1 LGHNA and CDR2 YNFKEQ. The CDR3 runs 15 residues. V lost 1 base to trimming and J lost 5 bases, with 15 bases between them. The chain's CDR3 is CASSQVGQGQDEQYV. As DNA, the CDR3 is TGTGCCAGCAGCCAAGTGGGGCAAGGGCAGGACGAGCAGTACGTC.

This clonotype occurred a few times. Compared with germline, one end of the junction differs, possibly owing to a read error. J is TRBJ2-1 and V is TRBV2, with a possible D match to TRBD1 (6 bases). The germline gives CDR1 SNHLY, CDR2 FYNNEI. This CDR3 contains 15 residues. Here the CDR3 reads CASTEQGSGYNEQFF. The CDR3 region has the DNA TGTGCCAGCACTGAACAGGGCTCTGGCTACAATGAGCAGTTCTTC.

The genes are TRBV5-1 and TRBJ2-7, with 8 bases that match TRBD1. The CDR3 loop spans 15 amino acids. The germline V gene encodes CDR1 SGHRS and CDR2 YFSETQ. V dropped 5 bases and J dropped 2; count of bases not matched to a gene: 9. This chain's CDR3 is CASRLGPGQAYEQYF. The CDR3 DNA reads TGCGCCAGCAGGTTAGGACCGGGACAGGCCTACGAGCAGTACTTC. The variable domain in full, completed from reference TRBV5-1 and TRBJ2-7, reads KAGVTQTPRYLIKTRGQQVTLSCSPISGHRSVSWYQQTPGQGLQFLFEYFSETQRNKGNFPGRFSGRQFSNSRSEMNVSTLELGDSALYLCASRLGPGQAYEQYFGPGTRLTVT.

This sequence joins TRBV18 and TRBJ2-7; 11 positions match TRBD2. CDR1 KGHSH and CDR2 LQKENI come from the germline V gene. The CDR3 totals 16 residues. V gave up 3 bases and J gave up 2 bases; unmatched junction bases: 6. The CDR3 region is CASSPRGSGGAYEQYF. The DNA of the CDR3 is TGTGCCAGCTCACCCCGGGGTAGCGGGGGGGCCTACGAGCAGTACTTC.

The table lists this clonotype with a few counts. The rearrangement uses TRBV5-1 and TRBJ2-3, with 10 bases matching TRBD2. J gave up 4 bases and V 0 bases, and 5 bases lay outside the gene matches. Germline V gene lookup returns CDR1 SGHRS and CDR2 YFSETQ. The CDR3 has 16 residues. The CDR3 nucleotides read TGCGCCAGCAGCTTGGATAGCGGGGGGAATGCAGATACGCAGTATTTT. Its translation: CASSLDSGGNADTQYF.

The J gene is TRBJ1-6, the V gene TRBV7-9; D call uncertain. This CDR3 has 14 residues. Between the trimmed V and J ends, which lost 4 bases and 7 bases, there was a span of 11 bases. Per germline, CDR1 SEHNR and CDR2 FQNEAQ (reference sequence). This chain's CDR3 is CASSSPLGNSPLHF. CDR3 DNA sequence: TGTGCCAGCAGCTCGCCATTAGGGAATTCACCCCTCCACTTT.

The chain uses TRBV7-6 and TRBJ2-2; TRBD2 aligns across 8 bases. CDR1 SGHVS and CDR2 FNYEAQ come from the germline V gene. V trimming: 5 bases; J trimming: 5 bases; junction bases outside the gene matches: 7. The CDR3 runs 15 residues. The chain's CDR3 is CASSAGLGITGELFF. CDR3 nucleotides: TGTGCCAGCAGCGCGGGACTAGGGATAACCGGGGAGCTGTTTTTT. The complete variable domain, with remaining parts taken from reference TRBV7-6 and TRBJ2-2, reads GAGVSQSPRYKVTKRGQDVALRCDPISGHVSLYWYRQALGQGPEFLTYFNYEAQQDKSGLPNDRFSAERPEGSISTLTIQRTEQRDSAMYRCASSAGLGITGELFFGEGSRLTVL.

This clonotype showed up just a few times. The gene calls are TRBV15 and TRBJ1-6, with D perhaps matching TRBD1 (5 bases). V was trimmed by 5 bases and J by 2 bases, leaving 16 bases between them. CDR3 length equals 17 residues. Germline loops: CDR1 LNHNV, CDR2 YYDKDF (reference sequence). In DNA, the CDR3 is TGTGCCACCAGCTCCCAATGGCAGGGCACCTATAATTCACCCCTCCACTTT. Translated, it gives CATSSQWQGTYNSPLHF.

The chain has TRBV7-2 and TRBJ2-5; D gene unclear. The CDR3 is made up of 13 amino acids. V lost 1 base and J 3 bases, leaving 6 bases between the germline ends. Germline V gives CDR1 SGHTA, CDR2 FQGNSA. CDR3 loop: CASSLESEETQYF. The CDR3 DNA follows: TGTGCCAGCAGCTTAGAGTCTGAAGAGACCCAGTACTTC.

The chain couples TRBV28 to TRBJ1-1, with D possibly being TRBD1 (6 bases). Trimming removed 8 bases at V and 5 bases at J, with 18 bases between. CDR1 is MDHEN, CDR2 SYDVKM, per germline. The CDR3 spans 14 residues. The CDR3 nucleotides read TGTGCCAGCTGGGATAGGGGGAAGGGGACTGAAGCTTTCTTT. Encoded protein: CASWDRGKGTEAFF.

This clonotype has a handful of counts. The chain links TRBV16 to TRBJ2-7; D not certain. CDR3 length equals 11 residues. V was shortened by 3 bases and J by 6 bases, with 6 bases between the two germline ends. Germline lookup yields CDR1 KGHSY and CDR2 FQNENV. For the CDR3, the DNA is TGTGCCAGCAGCCAGGGGATCGAGCAGTACGTC. Protein product: CASSQGIEQYV.

CDR3 DNA: TGTGCCAGCAGCATGAGGGGGAAACTGTTTTTT. This codes for CASSMRGKLFF. This chain connects TRBV13 to TRBJ1-4; D may be TRBD1 (6 bases). Germline V gene sequence: CDR1 PRHDT, CDR2 FYEKMQ (reference sequence). V lost 5 bases, J lost 11 bases, and 9 bases lay in between. The CDR3 sequence is 11 residues long.

This chain connects TRBV5-6 to TRBJ2-3, with 7 nucleotides matching TRBD1. V trimming: 7 bases; J trimming: 0 bases; junction bases outside the gene matches: 5. The CDR3 sequence is 14 residues long. Germline lookup yields CDR1 SGHDT and CDR2 YYEEEE. This chain's CDR3 is CASRYRGSTDTQYF. The CDR3 coding sequence is TGTGCCAGCCGTTACAGGGGAAGCACAGATACGCAGTATTTT.

Comments on this clonotype: A read error may account for a junction end that differs from germline. V usage is TRBV5-4 and J usage is TRBJ1-2; 8 nucleotides match TRBD1. The CDR3 runs 13 residues. Germline CDR1 is SGHNT and CDR2 is YYREEE (reference sequence). CDR3 nucleotides: TGTGCCGGCAGGGTAGGACAGGGCCTGAGCTACACCTTC. This translates into CAGRVGQGLSYTF.

J is TRBJ2-1 and V is TRBV9; 8 bases are a match to TRBD2. The V gene end was trimmed by 0 bases and the J gene end by 2 bases; junction bases not matched to a gene: 1. Germline lookup yields CDR1 SGDLS and CDR2 YYNGEE. This CDR3 has 15 residues. CDR3 in DNA: TGTGCCAGCAGCGTAGATAGCGGGGCCTACAATGAGCAGTTCTTC. Translating it yields CASSVDSGAYNEQFF.

The chain recombines TRBV12-5 with TRBJ1-5; D remains ambiguous. Germline CDR1 and CDR2: LGHNT and FRNRAP. Trimming removed 0 bases from V and 4 bases from J, with 16 bases in between. This CDR3 has 17 amino acids. CDR3 DNA: TGTGCTAGTGGTTTGGTACTCGGTCAGACTAAAAATCAGCCCCAGCATTTT. It is translated as CASGLVLGQTKNQPQHF. The whole variable domain, remainder taken from reference TRBV12-5 and TRBJ1-5, is DARVTQTPRHKVTEMGQEVTMRCQPILGHNTVFWYRQTMMQGLELLAYFRNRAPLDDSGMPKDRFSAEMPDATLATLKIQPSEPRDSAVYFCASGLVLGQTKNQPQHFGDGTRLSIL.

The V call is TRBV5-1, the J call TRBJ1-1, with D possibly matching TRBD1 (6 bases). Looked up from germline, CDR1 is SGHRS and CDR2 is YFSETQ. The germline V and J ends were trimmed by 4 bases and 2 bases, with 12 bases remaining between them. The CDR3 is 14 amino acids. The CDR3 coding sequence is TGCGCCAGCAGCCGGACAGAACCTAACACTGAAGCTTTCTTT. Protein product: CASSRTEPNTEAFF. Combining the CDR3 with reference TRBV5-1 and TRBJ1-1 gives the whole variable domain KAGVTQTPRYLIKTRGQQVTLSCSPISGHRSVSWYQQTPGQGLQFLFEYFSETQRNKGNFPGRFSGRQFSNSRSEMNVSTLELGDSALYLCASSRTEPNTEAFFGQGTRLTVV.

This chain uses TRBV4-1 with TRBJ1-3, with D hard to call. The CDR3 sequence is 18 residues long. V was trimmed by 0 bases and J by 0 bases, leaving 15 bases between them. Germline V gene sequence: CDR1 MGHRA, CDR2 YSYEKL. CDR3 in DNA: TGCGCCAGCAGCCAAGATAATCGGGCGTCGAGCTCTGGAAACACCATATATTTT. Translated, it gives CASSQDNRASSSGNTIYF.

This clonotype has more than one count but fewer than ten. The chain joins TRBV27 to TRBJ2-7; 9 nucleotides agree with TRBD2. The junction had 15 bases not matched to a gene; V was cut back by 2 bases and J by 4 bases. CDR1 and CDR2 (germline): MNHEY, SMNVEV (reference sequence). The CDR3 runs 18 residues. The CDR3 bases are TGTGCCAGCAGTTTACACGCCCTCAGGGGCGGGGGGGCTTACGAGCAGTACTTC. Translated, it gives CASSLHALRGGGAYEQYF.

This chain links TRBV12-3 or TRBV12-4 with TRBJ2-3; D unresolved. V lost 4 bases and J lost 5, with 7 bases in between. The CDR3 length is 12 residues. This CDR3 reads CASSSVGDTQYF. DNA of the CDR3: TGTGCCAGCAGTTCGGTAGGAGATACGCAGTATTTT.

This clonotype occurred many times. The V and J genes are TRBV7-3 and TRBJ1-1, with D unresolved. Germline CDR1 is SGHTA and CDR2 is FQGTGA. The CDR3 consists of 13 residues. Trimming pared 0 bases from V and 0 bases from J, leaving 2 bases between. CDR3 nucleotide sequence: TGTGCCAGCAGCTTAACGTTGAACACTGAAGCTTTCTTT. Residues: CASSLTLNTEAFF.

In DNA form, the CDR3 reads TGTGCCAGCAGCCGAAGCTCAGATACGCAGTATTTT. Translation: CASSRSSDTQYF. J is TRBJ2-3 and V is TRBV7-2; D not resolved. This CDR3 has 12 residues. Trimming pared 5 bases from V and 4 bases from J, leaving 7 bases between. Germline assignment: CDR1 SGHTA and CDR2 FQGNSA.

This clonotype came up a few times. V and J are TRBV28 and TRBJ1-2; D not resolved. The germline V and J ends were trimmed by 2 bases and 0 bases, with 10 bases remaining between them. CDR1 is MDHEN and CDR2 is SYDVKM in the germline V gene. The CDR3 covers 15 residues. The CDR3 nucleotides read TGTGCCAGCAGTTTAAGGCCCCCGACTAACTATGGCTACACCTTC. Amino acid sequence: CASSLRPPTNYGYTF.

The genes are TRBV5-1 and TRBJ2-3; a possible D gene is TRBD1 (6 bases). This CDR3 spans 15 amino acids. The V end lost 2 bases, the J end lost 3 bases, and 13 bases lay between the germline ends. Germline CDR1 and CDR2: SGHRS and YFSETQ. This CDR3 reads CASSFGGGWTDTQYF. CDR3 nucleotide sequence: TGCGCCAGCAGCTTTGGTGGGGGCTGGACAGATACGCAGTATTTT.

At least ten counts were recorded for this clonotype. V gene TRBV7-2 combines with J gene TRBJ2-3; D gene unclear. The CDR3 totals 13 residues. Deletions cut 10 bases from V and 0 bases from J, with 11 bases between. The germline V gene encodes CDR1 SGHTA and CDR2 FQGNSA. Written as DNA, the CDR3 is TGTGCCACCAACTATGGTAGCACAGATACGCAGTATTTT. This sequence encodes CATNYGSTDTQYF.

V and J are TRBV4-1 and TRBJ1-6; no clear D. Germline values: CDR1 MGHRA, CDR2 YSYEKL. The CDR3 covers 17 residues. V lost 0 bases and J lost 0, with 9 bases in between. The CDR3 bases are TGCGCCAGCAGCCAAGATCGGTCTGGCTCCTATAATTCACCCCTCCACTTT. Encoded protein: CASSQDRSGSYNSPLHF.

This clonotype was observed a handful of times. This chain uses TRBV7-3 with TRBJ1-1; D may be TRBD1 (5 bases). Germline CDR1 SGHTA, CDR2 FQGTGA. The ends were cut back, 5 bases at V and 4 bases at J, with 11 bases in the middle. The CDR3 contains 13 residues. The CDR3 DNA sequence: TGTGCCAGCAGCACCCTGGGACCCACTGAAGCTTTCTTT. This translates into CASSTLGPTEAFF. Drawing the rest from reference TRBV7-3 and TRBJ1-1, the complete variable domain is GAGVSQTPSNKVTEKGKYVELRCDPISGHTALYWYRQSLGQGPEFLIYFQGTGAADDSGLPNDRFFAVRPEGSVSTLKIQRTERGDSAVYLCASSTLGPTEAFFGQGTRLTVV.

This clonotype is a singleton in its sample. As DNA, the CDR3 is TGTGCCAGCAGCTTTTTGAGGGAGTTGGGCTATGGCTACACCTTC. Protein: CASSFLRELGYGYTF. The chain links TRBV7-9 to TRBJ1-2; no firm D call. Trimming cost V 3 bases and J 4 bases, with 15 bases left between them. Germline CDR1 and CDR2: SEHNR and FQNEAQ (reference sequence). This CDR3 has 15 amino acids. Filled out from reference TRBV7-9 and TRBJ1-2, the complete variable domain reads DTGVSQNPRHKITKRGQNVTFRCDPISEHNRLYWYRQTLGQGPEFLTYFQNEAQLEKSRLLSDRFSAERPKGSFSTLEIQRTEQGDSAMYLCASSFLRELGYGYTFGSGTRLTVV.